Presented here are 22 T cell receptor beta chains from one specimen sequenced in a study of Graves' ophthalmopathy and Graves' hyperthyroidism. Amplification from RNA transcripts yielded the TCR beta CDR3 regions. An initial RT-PCR round employing HTBI primers preceded a second-round multiplex PCR. TCRdb re-called the multiplex PCR reads with MiXCR, one entry per CDR3 protein. The sample consists of about 230,000 distinct CDR3 sequences, less than 55% of them appearing once. Material: peripheral blood. These receptors all come from an adult man with Graves' ophthalmopathy.

The V and J genes are TRBV12-3 or TRBV12-4 and TRBJ2-2; TRBD1 aligns across 7 bases. V trimming: 4 bases; J trimming: 0 bases; junction bases outside the gene matches: 11. This CDR3 has 18 amino acids. Written as DNA, the CDR3 is TGTGCCAGCAGTTACCCCCTCGACAGGGACGCGAACACCGGGGAGCTGTTTTTT. Residues: CASSYPLDRDANTGELFF.

As concerns this clonotype: Here the CDR3 omits its conserved ending phenylalanine or tryptophan, so a read error is the likely source. The rearrangement links TRBV10-2 to TRBJ2-2, with D hard to call. The germline gives CDR1 WSHSY, CDR2 SAAADI. The CDR3 extends over 11 amino acids. DNA for the CDR3: TGTGCCGGCAGTGGTTCCCGGGAGCTGTTTTCT. Residues: CAGSGSRELFS.

This chain joins TRBV20-1 and TRBJ1-1, with D possibly being TRBD1 (6 bases). From germline, CDR1 is DFQATT and CDR2 SNEGSKA (reference sequence). There are 13 residues in the CDR3. V shed 4 bases and J shed 3 bases, with 12 bases lying between them. In nucleotides, the CDR3 is TGCAGTGCTACTCAGGGGCGTCACACTGAAGCTTTCTTT. Translation: CSATQGRHTEAFF.

The chain is built from TRBV5-4 and TRBJ2-2, with 9 bases aligning to TRBD1. Germline CDR1 and CDR2: SGHNT and YYREEE (reference sequence). With 0 bases clipped from V and 5 bases from J, the junction kept 2 bases outside the gene matches. The length of the CDR3 is 15 residues. The CDR3 loop reads CASSLGTGETGELFF. The CDR3 DNA reads TGTGCCAGCAGCTTGGGGACAGGGGAGACCGGGGAGCTGTTTTTT.

This chain uses TRBV11-2 with TRBJ2-5; D remains ambiguous. The closer fit of TRBJ2-7 to the DNA end suggests the J call may be wrong. This CDR3 contains 11 residues. Germline V gives CDR1 SGHAT, CDR2 FQNNGV. The CDR3 DNA reads TGTGCCAGCAGCGAGTTCGCCGAGCAGTACTTC. It specifies CASSEFAEQYF.

The genes are TRBV9 and TRBJ1-5; no firm D call. This CDR3 region has 14 residues. Looked up from germline, CDR1 is SGDLS and CDR2 is YYNGEE. Trimming shortened V by 0 bases and J by 4 bases, and 8 bases separated the two germline ends. The CDR3 DNA follows: TGTGCCAGCAGCGTAGGACAAGAAAATCAGCCCCAGCATTTT. Residues: CASSVGQENQPQHF.

The rearrangement joins TRBV2 to TRBJ1-2, with D possibly matching TRBD1 (5 bases). CDR1 SNHLY and CDR2 FYNNEI come from the germline V gene. The CDR3 covers 13 residues. V dropped 7 bases and J dropped 2 bases, with 11 bases sitting between them. This CDR3 is CASIDRQNYGYTF. In DNA, the CDR3 is TGTGCCAGCATAGACAGACAGAACTATGGCTACACCTTC.

This chain links TRBV6-6 with TRBJ2-2; 11 bases match TRBD2. CDR3 length equals 15 residues. With 7 bases clipped from V and 7 bases from J, the junction kept 8 bases outside the gene matches. Germline V lookup: CDR1 MNHNY, CDR2 SVGAGI (reference sequence). This chain's CDR3 is CASTRSSGGNGELFF. CDR3 nucleotides: TGTGCCAGCACCAGGTCTAGCGGGGGGAACGGGGAGCTGTTTTTT.

The chain joins TRBV6-5 to TRBJ1-1; tentatively, D is TRBD1 (5 bases). Germline CDR1 reads MNHEY; CDR2 reads SVGAGI. This CDR3 region has 14 residues. With 7 bases removed from V and 1 base from J, the gap between germline ends came to 13 bases. DNA of the CDR3: TGTGCCAGCATCTCGGGGGACCAGAACACTGAAGCTTTCTTT. Its protein is CASISGDQNTEAFF.

This clonotype turned up a few times. The chain couples TRBV29-1 to TRBJ2-7, with 14 bases matching TRBD2. The V segment lost 6 bases and the J segment 4 bases; nucleotides outside the gene matches: 2. This CDR3 has 13 residues. Germline CDR1 is SQVTM and CDR2 is ANQGSEA. CDR3 bases: TGCAGCGTCGGGACTAGCGGGAGATACGAGCAGTACTTC. As protein: CSVGTSGRYEQYF.

The sample holds a few counts of this clonotype. The gene calls are TRBV15 and TRBJ1-4, with 9 bases fitting TRBD1. V was clipped by 3 bases and J by 5 bases; unmatched bases: 10. Germline lookup yields CDR1 LNHNV and CDR2 YYDKDF (reference sequence). The CDR3 is 17 residues long. The CDR3 sequence is CATSSNRGRGLNEKLFF. The CDR3 DNA follows: TGTGCCACCAGCAGTAACAGGGGGCGCGGGTTGAATGAAAAACTGTTTTTT.

The chain employs TRBV5-1 and TRBJ1-6, with TRBD1 matching 7 bases. Germline lookup yields CDR1 SGHRS and CDR2 YFSETQ. This CDR3 contains 14 residues. V was pared by 4 bases and J by 6 bases, with 4 bases of the junction left unmatched. The CDR3 loop is CASSGTASNSPLHF. The CDR3 DNA reads TGCGCCAGCAGCGGGACAGCGTCTAATTCACCCCTCCACTTT. Together with reference TRBV5-1 and TRBJ1-6, the CDR3 gives the full variable domain: KAGVTQTPRYLIKTRGQQVTLSCSPISGHRSVSWYQQTPGQGLQFLFEYFSETQRNKGNFPGRFSGRQFSNSRSEMNVSTLELGDSALYLCASSGTASNSPLHFGNGTRLTVT.

V is TRBV20-1 and J is TRBJ1-2; possibly TRBD1 for D (5 bases). The CDR3 has 12 residues. CDR1 is DFQATT, CDR2 SNEGSKA, per germline (reference sequence). In DNA, the CDR3 is TGCAGCGCCGCGGCAGGGTCCTATGGCTACACCTTC. Its protein product is CSAAAGSYGYTF.

As concerns this clonotype: The germline gene is not matched at one end of the junction; a read error may be the cause. The chain is built from TRBV2 and TRBJ1-4; D may be TRBD1 (5 bases). The CDR3 consists of 13 residues. The germline V gene encodes CDR1 SNHLY and CDR2 FYNNEI. CDR3 sequence: CVSRPGRGEKLFF. The CDR3 DNA is TGTGTCAGCAGACCAGGGAGGGGTGAAAAACTGTTTTTT.

The V and J genes are TRBV9 and TRBJ2-7; no definite D call. The germline V and J ends were trimmed by 3 bases and 2 bases, with 12 bases remaining between them. The CDR3 spans 14 residues. Germline CDR1 reads SGDLS; CDR2 reads YYNGEE. This CDR3 is CASSDLIVTYEQYF. The CDR3 DNA sequence: TGTGCCAGCAGCGATCTTATTGTCACCTACGAGCAGTACTTC. Complete variable domain (other parts from reference TRBV9 and TRBJ2-7): DSGVTQTPKHLITATGQRVTLRCSPRSGDLSVYWYQQSLDQGLQFLIQYYNGEERAKGNILERFSAQQFPDLHSELNLSSLELGDSALYFCASSDLIVTYEQYFGPGTRLTVT.

Comments on this clonotype: The junction does not match germline at one end; this may be a read error. The J gene is TRBJ1-4, the V gene TRBV15, with a tentative D call TRBD1 (5 bases). The CDR3 covers 16 residues. Per germline, CDR1 LNHNV and CDR2 YYDKDF (reference sequence). CDR3 region: CATSKDWGYGGERLFF. The CDR3 nucleotides are TGTGCCACCAGTAAAGACTGGGGCTATGGGGGTGAAAGACTGTTTTTT.

The chain combines TRBV20-1 with TRBJ2-2, with D tentatively TRBD1 or TRBD2 (5 bases each). The CDR3 extends over 16 amino acids. Germline V CDR1 and CDR2: DFQATT, SNEGSKA (reference sequence). The germline V and J ends were trimmed by 0 bases and 7 bases, with 18 bases remaining between them. CDR3 protein: CSARDRGRAGDGELFF. The CDR3 nucleotides read TGCAGTGCTAGAGATCGGGGCAGGGCGGGTGACGGGGAGCTGTTTTTT.

The CDR3 is CATSRVRENTGELFF. CDR3 in DNA: TGTGCCACCAGCAGAGTAAGGGAGAACACCGGGGAGCTGTTTTTT. The chain links TRBV15 to TRBJ2-2, with D hard to call. This CDR3 contains 15 residues. Trimming took 1 base from V and 1 from J, leaving 7 bases between them. The V gene's germline CDR1 is LNHNV and CDR2 YYDKDF (reference sequence).

The J gene is TRBJ1-2, the V gene TRBV5-4; 10 nucleotides line up with TRBD1. The CDR3 extends over 15 amino acids. Germline V gene sequence: CDR1 SGHNT, CDR2 YYREEE (reference sequence). The V and J ends lost 4 bases and 6 bases, in that order; junction bases with no gene match: 9. CDR3 sequence reads: CASSQRDRGADGYTF. The CDR3 nucleotides are TGTGCCAGCAGCCAGCGGGACAGGGGAGCAGATGGCTACACCTTC.

The rearrangement links TRBV29-1 to TRBJ2-7; TRBD1 agrees at 8 bases. CDR3 length: 13 amino acids. Germline V gene lookup returns CDR1 SQVTM and CDR2 ANQGSEA. Losses at the gene ends were 8 bases for V and 2 bases for J; bases not matched to a gene: 8. The CDR3 DNA sequence: TGCAGCTCTCTACAGGGGGTGACCTACGAGCAGTACTTC. Protein sequence: CSSLQGVTYEQYF.

This clonotype was detected only a few times. V usage is TRBV10-3 and J usage is TRBJ2-7, with 11 bases identical to TRBD2. V lost 0 bases, J lost 5 bases, and 15 bases stayed unmatched. Germline V gene data show CDR1 as ENHRY and CDR2 as SYGVKD. This CDR3 has 19 residues. The CDR3 here is CAISESIPGLAVTSDEQYF. The CDR3 nucleotides read TGTGCCATCAGTGAGTCCATTCCGGGACTAGCGGTTACGTCCGACGAGCAGTACTTC.

This rearrangement joins TRBV2 to TRBJ1-1, with 9 nucleotides matching TRBD1. V trimming: 7 bases; J trimming: 5 bases; junction bases outside the gene matches: 8. This CDR3 has 14 residues. Germline loops: CDR1 SNHLY, CDR2 FYNNEI. The CDR3 nucleotides are TGTGCCAGCAAGAGAACAGGGGGCGAAACTGAAGCTTTCTTT. Translation: CASKRTGGETEAFF.